The 21 T cell receptor beta chains listed next were all sequenced from one sample in a study of blood T cell repertoires in COVID-19. Produced via immunoSEQ multiplex PCR; TCRdb's table is partial and in-frame only. The sample records 100,000 to 150,000 clones, roughly 84% being singletons. The sequenced sample consisted of peripheral blood. The receptors here all came from a woman in her thirties who had recovered from COVID-19.

The rearrangement joins TRBV27 to TRBJ1-5; 10 bases map to TRBD1. V lost 5 bases and J lost 2; bases outside the gene matches: 6. Germline CDR1 MNHEY, CDR2 SMNVEV (reference sequence). This CDR3 spans 16 amino acids. Here the CDR3 reads CASSDRGPGGNQPQHF. The CDR3 DNA reads TGTGCCAGCAGTGACAGGGGGCCAGGGGGCAATCAGCCCCAGCATTTT.

CDR3 nucleotide sequence: TGTGCCAGCAGTCTCCAGGGGTTCTCCTACGAGCAGTACTTC. Translated, it gives CASSLQGFSYEQYF. The rearrangement links TRBV6-1 to TRBJ2-7; D might be TRBD1 (6 bases). The germline gives CDR1 MNHNS, CDR2 SASEGT. The CDR3 is 14 residues long. V lost 5 bases, J lost 0 bases, and 11 bases lay in between.

The chain is built from TRBV6-5 and TRBJ1-1; tentatively, D is TRBD1 (5 bases). The germline gives CDR1 MNHEY, CDR2 SVGAGI. This CDR3 is built from 13 residues. Between the trimmed V and J ends, which lost 6 bases and 1 base, there was a span of 9 bases. The CDR3 protein is CASRVGGNTEAFF. The CDR3 DNA reads as TGTGCCAGCAGGGTGGGGGGGAACACTGAAGCTTTCTTT.

This chain joins TRBV28 and TRBJ2-7; D remains ambiguous. Trimming pared 5 bases from V and 3 bases from J, leaving 11 bases between. The CDR3 sequence is 13 residues long. Germline V lookup: CDR1 MDHEN, CDR2 SYDVKM. The CDR3 is CASSPDLNYEQYF. The CDR3, as DNA: TGTGCCAGCAGTCCCGACTTAAACTACGAGCAGTACTTC.

The V call is TRBV7-9, the J call TRBJ2-7; a weak D match, TRBD2 (6 bases). Trimming took 2 bases from V and 5 from J, leaving 16 bases between them. Germline V gene lookup returns CDR1 SEHNR and CDR2 FQNEAQ (reference sequence). CDR3 size: 15 residues. The CDR3 nucleotides are TGTGCCAGCAGCTTACTGGGGGGTTCTTCTGACGAGCAGTACTTC. This codes for CASSLLGGSSDEQYF.

V and J are TRBV18 and TRBJ2-1; TRBD2 aligns across 8 bases. This CDR3 contains 16 residues. Germline V lookup: CDR1 KGHSH, CDR2 LQKENI. V lost 3 bases and J lost 8; bases outside the gene matches: 12. In DNA form, the CDR3 reads TGTGCCAGCTCACCTTTCTTAGCGGGATTAGGTTATGAGCAGTTCTTC. It is translated as CASSPFLAGLGYEQFF. The full variable domain, in which reference TRBV18 and TRBJ2-1 provide the parts outside the CDR3, is NAGVMQNPRHLVRRRGQEARLRCSPMKGHSHVYWYRQLPEEGLKFMVYLQKENIIDESGMPKERFSAEFPKEGPSILRIQQVVRGDSAAYFCASSPFLAGLGYEQFFGPGTRLTVL.

This clone was counted a few times. The chain recombines TRBV19 with TRBJ2-1; 7 bases line up with TRBD1. Germline trimming cut 3 bases from V and 2 bases from J; bases unmatched to any gene: 7. The CDR3 loop spans 16 amino acids. Germline values: CDR1 LNHDA, CDR2 SQIVND (reference sequence). This CDR3 reads CASSISAGGAYNEQFF. The CDR3 nucleotides are TGTGCCAGTAGTATTTCGGCAGGGGGTGCCTACAATGAGCAGTTCTTC.

The V and J genes are TRBV19 and TRBJ2-7; TRBD2 might be the D (6 bases). The CDR3 has 14 residues. The V gene's germline CDR1 is LNHDA and CDR2 SQIVND (reference sequence). V was clipped by 6 bases and J by 0 bases, with 12 bases between them. Here the CDR3 DNA reads TGTGCCAGTAGGACGGACTACCTCTCCTACGAGCAGTACTTC. Translated: CASRTDYLSYEQYF.

The chain recombines TRBV7-6 with TRBJ2-3; 10 bases fit TRBD2. CDR3 length: 17 amino acids. CDR1 is SGHVS and CDR2 is FNYEAQ in the germline V gene. Trimming at V came to 3 bases and at J to 4 bases, leaving 10 bases not matched to a gene. Here the CDR3 reads CASSFNAASGSPDTQYF. The CDR3 DNA is TGTGCCAGCAGCTTTAACGCGGCTAGCGGGAGTCCAGATACGCAGTATTTT.

The V and J genes are TRBV11-2 and TRBJ2-5; 12 nucleotides line up with TRBD1. Unmatched junction bases numbered 11, after V lost 4 bases and J lost 5 bases. The CDR3 runs to 17 residues. Germline V gene sequence: CDR1 SGHAT, CDR2 FQNNGV. The CDR3 spells CASSSRGGDRGPETQYF. CDR3 bases: TGTGCCAGCAGCTCAAGAGGTGGGGACAGGGGGCCGGAGACCCAGTACTTC.

This chain connects TRBV4-1 to TRBJ1-3; the D is unclear. CDR1 MGHRA and CDR2 YSYEKL come from the germline V gene. V lost 0 bases and J lost 8, with 17 bases in between. CDR3 length equals 16 residues. In DNA form, the CDR3 reads TGCGCCAGCAGCCAAGATCTATTCGGAGGCTTCGACACCATATATTTT. Its translation is CASSQDLFGGFDTIYF.

The rearrangement links TRBV5-6 to TRBJ2-2, with a tentative D call TRBD1 (5 bases). Germline assignment: CDR1 SGHDT and CDR2 YYEEEE. The CDR3 runs 15 residues. The V and J ends lost 4 bases and 1 base respectively, with 11 bases between them. CDR3 in DNA: TGTGCCAGCAGCCCGACAGCTAAGAACACCGGGGAGCTGTTTTTT. The encoded protein is CASSPTAKNTGELFF.

V gene TRBV6-6 combines with J gene TRBJ2-7, with TRBD1 matching 9 bases. Trimming took 2 bases from V and 5 from J; bases not matched to a gene: 7. The length of the CDR3 is 15 residues. CDR1 is MNHNY, CDR2 SVGAGI, per germline (reference sequence). Written as DNA, the CDR3 is TGTGCCAGCAGTTACGCCCGGGACAGGGTCGACGAGCAGTACTTC. It yields the protein CASSYARDRVDEQYF.

This chain links TRBV18 with TRBJ1-1; D uncertain. CDR1 and CDR2 (germline): KGHSH, LQKENI. There are 16 residues in the CDR3. Trimming removed 6 bases at V and 0 bases at J, with 17 bases between. The CDR3 is CASSQNRGRMNTEAFF. The DNA for the CDR3 is TGTGCCAGCTCTCAGAACCGGGGAAGGATGAACACTGAAGCTTTCTTT.

J is TRBJ2-5 and V is TRBV3-1 (or the pseudogene TRBV3-2), with 8 bases lining up with TRBD1. The germline V gene encodes CDR1 LGHDT and CDR2 YNNKEL (reference sequence). The trim removed 4 bases at V and 1 base at J, leaving 8 bases unmatched. This CDR3 spans 16 amino acids. The CDR3 DNA follows: TGTGCCAGCAGCCTCACCGGGACAGGTACCCAAGAGACCCAGTACTTC. Translated, it gives CASSLTGTGTQETQYF.

This clone was detected only once. The gene calls are TRBV15 and TRBJ1-5, with TRBD1 as a possible D gene (5 bases). CDR3 length equals 21 residues. Deletions cut 0 bases from V and 1 base from J, with 25 bases between. Germline CDR1 is LNHNV and CDR2 is YYDKDF (reference sequence). The CDR3 nucleotides read TGTGCCACCAGCAGAGATCCAGATAACGGGGGAAGGCGCTCGAGCAATCAGCCCCAGCATTTT. Its translation is CATSRDPDNGGRRSSNQPQHF. Supplemented by reference TRBV15 and TRBJ1-5, the full variable domain reads DAMVIQNPRYQVTQFGKPVTLSCSQTLNHNVMYWYQQKSSQAPKLLFHYYDKDFNNEADTPDNFQSRRPNTSFCFLDIRSPGLGDTAMYLCATSRDPDNGGRRSSNQPQHFGDGTRLSIL.

This sequence joins TRBV6-5 and TRBJ1-2; D is unresolved. The CDR3 has 15 amino acids. V was shortened by 6 bases and J by 5 bases, with 19 bases between the two germline ends. The germline V gene encodes CDR1 MNHEY and CDR2 SVGAGI. As DNA, the CDR3 is TGTGCCAGCAGCGCCCGCGGGCCCAAAGGTTATGGCTACACCTTC. Encoded protein: CASSARGPKGYGYTF.

The chain recombines TRBV14 with TRBJ1-1; D is uncertain. This CDR3 has 13 amino acids. Germline loops: CDR1 SGHDN, CDR2 FVKESK. Between the trimmed V and J ends, which lost 3 bases and 4 bases, there was a span of 9 bases. The chain's CDR3 is CASSQHVGTEAFF. The DNA of the CDR3 is TGTGCCAGCAGCCAGCATGTCGGCACTGAAGCTTTCTTT.

The V gene is TRBV15, the J gene TRBJ2-7, with D hard to call. The CDR3 covers 14 residues. Germline V lookup: CDR1 LNHNV, CDR2 YYDKDF (reference sequence). The V gene lost 5 bases and the J gene lost 3 bases, with 14 bases spanning the gap. CDR3 sequence: CATSGPGELYEQYF. As DNA, the CDR3 is TGTGCCACCAGCGGCCCTGGAGAGCTCTACGAGCAGTACTTC.

The V and J genes are TRBV5-8 and TRBJ1-3; maybe TRBD1 (6 bases). This CDR3 region has 16 residues. Trimming stripped 4 bases from V and 2 bases from J, with 16 bases between. The germline gives CDR1 SGHTS, CDR2 YDEGEE. The chain's CDR3 is CASSADRNSAGNTIYF. The CDR3 coding sequence is TGTGCCAGCAGCGCCGACAGGAACTCTGCTGGAAACACCATATATTTT.

V is TRBV3-1 (or the pseudogene TRBV3-2) and J is TRBJ2-7; D unclear. This CDR3 is 11 amino acids long. Germline V gene sequence: CDR1 LGHDT, CDR2 YNNKEL (reference sequence). V lost 1 base, J lost 5 bases, and 3 bases lay in between. CDR3 residues: CASSQVNEQYF. The CDR3 bases are TGTGCCAGCAGCCAAGTCAACGAGCAGTACTTC.